The table lists the clone carrying this TCR beta chain with a count of one. The method was immunoSEQ multiplex PCR; TCRdb's version includes in-frame clones alone and lacks a portion of them. The table lists hundreds of thousands of clones, about 96% of them singletons. This entry is derived from a study of shared clonotypes between healthy human individuals. This CDR3 comprises 15 residues. Germline V gene sequence: CDR1 KGHSH, CDR2 LQKENI. V lost 2 bases and J 0 bases, leaving 7 bases between the germline ends. This clonotype was obtained from a woman under 40 in good health. Sequencing used naive CD4+ T cells sorted from blood. The sample's subset: CD45RA+ positively selected. The rearrangement uses TRBV18 and TRBJ1-4; no reliable D call. The CDR3 coding sequence is TGTGCCAGCTCACCAGACATCACAACTAATGAAAAACTGTTTTTT. Translated: CASSPDITTNEKLFF.